This TCR beta chain was retrieved from a study of cytomegalovirus exposure and HLA in healthy donors. Study-wide findings and caveats: Per a prior analysis, the majority of TCR beta V segments were productive roughly 90% or roughly 30% of the time. Judged likely to be a sequencing artifact was a cluster of highly shared sequence variants. Sequencing depth roughly uniform across donors was assumed in presence/absence analyses. Some V segments (TRBV6-2 and TRBV6-3 among them) were excluded as indistinguishable.

This clone was detected once. Its antigen is as yet unknown. The PCR used 60 Vbeta and 13 Jbeta primers. Data came from immunoSEQ multiplex PCR; TCRdb stores just in-frame clones and leaves some out. Here the sample spans 200,000 to 250,000 clones, approximately 90% being singletons. The CDR3 spans 13 residues. CDR1 and CDR2 from the germline V gene are KGHSH and LQKENI. The junction had 3 bases not matched to a gene; V was cut back by 4 bases and J by 3 bases. Sequencing input: PBMCs. The V and J genes are TRBV18 and TRBJ2-7; 7 nucleotides line up with TRBD1. The TCR sequence derives from a woman between 18 and 29 years old in good health and CMV-seronegative. The CDR3 sequence is CASSLQGDYEQYF. CDR3 sequence (DNA): TGTGCCAGCTCACTCCAGGGGGACTACGAGCAGTACTTC. The full variable domain, in which reference TRBV18 and TRBJ2-7 provide the parts outside the CDR3, is NAGVMQNPRHLVRRRGQEARLRCSPMKGHSHVYWYRQLPEEGLKFMVYLQKENIIDESGMPKERFSAEFPKEGPSILRIQQVVRGDSAAYFCASSLQGDYEQYFGPGTRLTVT.